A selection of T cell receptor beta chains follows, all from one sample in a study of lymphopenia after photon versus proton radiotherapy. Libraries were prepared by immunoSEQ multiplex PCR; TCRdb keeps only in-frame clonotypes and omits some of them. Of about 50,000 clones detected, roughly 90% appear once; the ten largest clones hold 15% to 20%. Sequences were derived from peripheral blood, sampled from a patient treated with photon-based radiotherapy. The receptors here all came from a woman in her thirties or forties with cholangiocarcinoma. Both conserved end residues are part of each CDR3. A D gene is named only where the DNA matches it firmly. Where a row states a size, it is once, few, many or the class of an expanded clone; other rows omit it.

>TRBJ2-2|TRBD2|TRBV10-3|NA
CAISEPSGRLVLGELFF
TGTGCCATCAGTGAGCCTAGCGGTCGGCTAGTTCTCGGGGAGCTGTTTTTT
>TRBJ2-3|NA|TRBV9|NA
CASSVGGVSTDTQYF
TGTGCCAGCAGCGTAGGGGGGGTTAGCACAGATACGCAGTATTTT
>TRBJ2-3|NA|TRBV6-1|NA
CASRHRGASTDTQYF
TGTGCCAGCAGGCACAGAGGGGCTAGCACAGATACGCAGTATTTT
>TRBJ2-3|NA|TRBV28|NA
CASRGSTDTQYF
TGTGCCAGCAGAGGCAGCACAGATACGCAGTATTTT
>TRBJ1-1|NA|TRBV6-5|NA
CASDRFADTEAFF
TGTGCCAGCGACAGGTTCGCGGACACTGAAGCTTTCTTT
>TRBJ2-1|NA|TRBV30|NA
CAYSYNEQFF
TGTGCCTACTCCTACAATGAGCAGTTCTTC
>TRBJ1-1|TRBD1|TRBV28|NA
CASSFVTLRQGMNTEAFF
TGTGCCAGCAGTTTTGTTACCCTTAGACAGGGAATGAACACTGAAGCTTTCTTT
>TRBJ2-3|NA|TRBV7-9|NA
CATGDASSTDTQYF
TGTGCCACAGGGGACGCATCTAGCACAGATACGCAGTATTTT
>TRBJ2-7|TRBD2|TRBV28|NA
CASSSPTSGSPWEQYF
TGTGCCAGCAGTTCGCCGACTAGCGGGTCCCCTTGGGAGCAGTACTTC
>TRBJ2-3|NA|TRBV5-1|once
CASSLNGLETDTQYF
TGCGCCAGCAGCTTGAATGGTCTAGAGACAGATACGCAGTATTTT
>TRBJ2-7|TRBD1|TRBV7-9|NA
CASSPGTANPYEQYF
TGTGCCAGCAGCCCGGGGACAGCCAACCCCTACGAGCAGTACTTC
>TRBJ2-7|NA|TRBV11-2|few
CASSRRGSEQYF
TGTGCCAGCAGCCGACGGGGGTCCGAGCAGTACTTC
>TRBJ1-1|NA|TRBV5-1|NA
CASSLEGTISQAFF
TGCGCCAGCAGCTTGGAAGGGACCATTTCCCAAGCTTTCTTT
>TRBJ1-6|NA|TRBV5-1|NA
CASSLASPADSPLHF
TGCGCCAGCAGCTTGGCCAGCCCTGCGGATTCACCCCTCCACTTT